The clone carrying this T cell receptor beta chain came up a few times. No antigen is known for it. Other DNA variants within this sample encode the same CDR3. This entry comes from a study of shared clonotypes between healthy human individuals. Replicate sorted-subset PCRs were loaded with roughly 190 ng DNA, approximately 31,000 T cell genomes. Measured with immunoSEQ multiplex PCR; TCRdb has only the in-frame clones, and not every one. This sample has 740,000 or so clones; 60% to 75% occur once, and the top ten carry roughly 1.9%. This CDR3 is 14 amino acids long. V gave up 4 bases and J gave up 2 bases, with 11 bases separating them. Germline-derived CDR1 and CDR2 are MNHNS and SASEGT. Findings and limits, study-wide: Blood was the sole source, and tissue repertoires probably differ. For sorted subsets, rarefaction showed incomplete sequencing despite large depth.

This chain connects TRBV6-1 to TRBJ1-1, with TRBD1 as a possible D gene (5 bases). This sequence originates from a woman aged 25 to 45 in good health. The sequenced material came from memory CD4+ T cells sorted from blood. The subset: CD45RA-negative fraction. The CDR3 DNA is TGTGCCAGCAGTGCCCGCGGGGGAAACACTGAAGCTTTCTTT. This translates into CASSARGGNTEAFF.